The 16 T cell receptor beta chains below were found in one sample sequenced in a study of cytomegalovirus exposure and HLA in healthy donors. PCR employed 60 Vbeta and 13 Jbeta primers. TCRdb keeps only in-frame clones here, not all; method: immunoSEQ multiplex PCR. The data hold 120,000 or so clones, with 60% to 85% observed a single time. The sequenced sample consisted of PBMCs. The receptor source for this set is a woman aged 40 to 50 in good health and CMV-seronegative.

V and J are TRBV28 and TRBJ2-5, with 7 bases that match TRBD2. This CDR3 region has 15 residues. V lost 5 bases to trimming and J lost 2 bases; unmatched junction nucleotides: 8. Germline V gene data show CDR1 as MDHEN and CDR2 as SYDVKM. CDR3 DNA: TGTGCCAGCAGTCCCTACAGTAGCGGGCAAGAGACCCAGTACTTC. Encoded protein: CASSPYSSGQETQYF.

In this sample, this clone turned up once. The chain combines TRBV5-1 with TRBJ2-7; tentative D call: TRBD1 (6 bases). V lost 2 bases to trimming and J lost 2 bases, with 11 bases between them. Germline V gene lookup returns CDR1 SGHRS and CDR2 YFSETQ. This CDR3 is 14 amino acids long. The CDR3 DNA reads as TGCGCCAGCAGCTTAACAGGGTTGCCCTACGAGCAGTACTTC. This encodes CASSLTGLPYEQYF.

The rearrangement joins TRBV7-3 to TRBJ2-5; D ambiguous. The V gene's germline CDR1 is SGHTA and CDR2 FQGTGA. The CDR3 runs to 13 residues. The V and J ends lost 5 bases and 6 bases respectively, with 13 bases between them. CDR3: CASSLESGQTQYF. In DNA form, the CDR3 reads TGTGCCAGCAGCCTCGAAAGTGGCCAGACCCAGTACTTC.

This clone was detected once. Other DNA sequences in the sample encode the same CDR3. V is TRBV9 and J is TRBJ2-7; TRBD1 matches at 7 bases. CDR1 is SGDLS, CDR2 YYNGEE, per germline. CDR3 size: 15 residues. Germline trimming cut 0 bases from V and 1 base from J; bases unmatched to any gene: 4. The CDR3 loop reads CASSVGTGASYEQYF. The CDR3 DNA is TGTGCCAGCAGCGTAGGGACAGGAGCTTCCTACGAGCAGTACTTC.

V and J are TRBV5-4 and TRBJ2-6; TRBD1 might be the D (5 bases). Trimming left V 7 bases short and J 0 bases short, with 14 bases between. The CDR3 contains 16 residues. The germline gives CDR1 SGHNT, CDR2 YYREEE (reference sequence). CDR3 region: CASYQGGLSGANVLTF. Here the CDR3 DNA reads TGTGCCAGCTACCAGGGCGGTCTCTCTGGGGCCAACGTCCTGACTTTC.

Comment on this clone: The junction does not match germline at one end; this may be a read error. This rearrangement joins TRBV28 to TRBJ2-1; TRBD1 aligns across 10 bases. Per germline, CDR1 MDHEN and CDR2 SYDVKM. This CDR3 is 16 amino acids long. The CDR3 coding sequence is TGTGCCAGCAGTCGGAGACAGGGGGCGCGCTACAATGAGCGGTTCTTC. Protein sequence: CASSRRQGARYNERFF. Drawing the rest from reference TRBV28 and TRBJ2-1, the complete variable domain is DVKVTQSSRYLVKRTGEKVFLECVQDMDHENMFWYRQDPGLGLRLIYFSYDVKMKEKGDIPEGYSVSREKKERFSLILESASTNQTSMYLCASSRRQGARYNERFFGPGTRLTVL.

The chain links TRBV28 to TRBJ2-3; D is possibly TRBD1 (7 bases). CDR3 size: 15 residues. The V end lost 8 bases, the J end lost 3 bases, and 18 bases lay between the germline ends. Looked up from germline, CDR1 is MDHEN and CDR2 is SYDVKM. The CDR3 is CASHTGEAVTDTQYF. In DNA, the CDR3 is TGTGCCAGCCACACAGGGGAGGCAGTTACAGATACGCAGTATTTT. Full variable domain (rest looked up from reference TRBV28 and TRBJ2-3): DVKVTQSSRYLVKRTGEKVFLECVQDMDHENMFWYRQDPGLGLRLIYFSYDVKMKEKGDIPEGYSVSREKKERFSLILESASTNQTSMYLCASHTGEAVTDTQYFGPGTRLTVL.

The J gene is TRBJ2-7, the V gene TRBV11-2, with a weak D call TRBD1 (5 bases). The CDR3 loop spans 14 amino acids. Germline CDR1 is SGHAT and CDR2 is FQNNGV. V gave up 3 bases and J gave up 4 bases, with 13 bases separating them. The CDR3 is CASSFGPRVYEQYF. CDR3 bases: TGTGCCAGCAGCTTCGGACCCAGGGTGTACGAGCAGTACTTC.

This rearrangement joins TRBV11-2 to TRBJ2-1; the D gene is possibly TRBD2 (6 bases). V was pared by 3 bases and J by 6 bases, with 18 bases between. The length of the CDR3 is 16 residues. CDR1 is SGHAT and CDR2 is FQNNGV in the germline V gene. CDR3 loop: CASSFSARLVLNEQFF. CDR3 in DNA: TGTGCCAGCAGCTTCTCGGCCCGACTAGTCCTCAATGAGCAGTTCTTC.

This clone was recorded only once. The V call is TRBV27, the J call TRBJ1-5; maybe TRBD1 (6 bases). V gave up 5 bases and J gave up 6 bases, with 20 bases separating them. Germline values: CDR1 MNHEY, CDR2 SMNVEV (reference sequence). CDR3 length equals 16 residues. The CDR3 loop is CASSPLEGRGGQPQHF. The DNA for the CDR3 is TGTGCCAGCAGTCCCCTTGAAGGCAGGGGCGGTCAGCCCCAGCATTTT.

The V call is TRBV29-1, the J call TRBJ2-1, with 9 bases aligning to TRBD2. V was pared by 4 bases and J by 0 bases, with 16 bases of the junction left unmatched. CDR3 length: 19 amino acids. From germline, CDR1 is SQVTM and CDR2 ANQGSEA. As DNA, the CDR3 is TGCAGCGTTGCTGGGTCTAGCGGGAAGTTAGGAAACTCCTACAATGAGCAGTTCTTC. Encoded protein: CSVAGSSGKLGNSYNEQFF.

The chain is built from TRBV28 and TRBJ1-2; no definite D call. Germline V CDR1 and CDR2: MDHEN, SYDVKM. This CDR3 has 11 amino acids. Trimming removed 5 bases at V and 1 base at J, with 2 bases between. CDR3 in DNA: TGTGCCAGCAGTCTTAACTATGGCTACACCTTC. Translated: CASSLNYGYTF.

The rearrangement joins TRBV5-1 to TRBJ2-2; D call uncertain. CDR3 length equals 14 residues. CDR1 and CDR2 from the germline V gene are SGHRS and YFSETQ. The V end lost 4 bases, the J end lost 1 base, and 8 bases lay between the germline ends. CDR3 bases: TGCGCCAGCAGCCCCCTCGGGAACACCGGGGAGCTGTTTTTT. Translation gives CASSPLGNTGELFF.

The chain has TRBV7-2 and TRBJ2-1, with TRBD2 identical over 13 bases. The V gene end was trimmed by 5 bases and the J gene end by 1 base; junction bases not matched to a gene: 8. The length of the CDR3 is 18 residues. Germline V gives CDR1 SGHTA, CDR2 FQGNSA. In DNA, the CDR3 is TGTGCCAGCAGCCACGGACTAGCGGGAGTTTTTTCCTACAATGAGCAGTTCTTC. Translation gives CASSHGLAGVFSYNEQFF.

The gene calls are TRBV5-1 and TRBJ2-2, with TRBD2 identical over 11 bases. This CDR3 is 17 amino acids long. The ends lost 5 bases at V and 8 bases at J; junction bases unmatched: 14. The V gene's germline CDR1 is SGHRS and CDR2 YFSETQ. CDR3 amino acids: CASRPRPGLAASGELFF. The DNA of the CDR3 is TGCGCCAGCAGACCTCGACCGGGACTAGCGGCTTCTGGGGAGCTGTTTTTT.

The chain has TRBV21-1 and TRBJ1-2; the table's D gene call, TRBD1, was not cross checked with the DNA. TRBV21-1 is a documented pseudogene. The CDR3 contains 12 residues. CDR3 in amino acids: CASSKSRRAYTF. Here the CDR3 DNA reads TGTGCCAGCAGCAAATCGCGCAGGGCCTACACCTTC.